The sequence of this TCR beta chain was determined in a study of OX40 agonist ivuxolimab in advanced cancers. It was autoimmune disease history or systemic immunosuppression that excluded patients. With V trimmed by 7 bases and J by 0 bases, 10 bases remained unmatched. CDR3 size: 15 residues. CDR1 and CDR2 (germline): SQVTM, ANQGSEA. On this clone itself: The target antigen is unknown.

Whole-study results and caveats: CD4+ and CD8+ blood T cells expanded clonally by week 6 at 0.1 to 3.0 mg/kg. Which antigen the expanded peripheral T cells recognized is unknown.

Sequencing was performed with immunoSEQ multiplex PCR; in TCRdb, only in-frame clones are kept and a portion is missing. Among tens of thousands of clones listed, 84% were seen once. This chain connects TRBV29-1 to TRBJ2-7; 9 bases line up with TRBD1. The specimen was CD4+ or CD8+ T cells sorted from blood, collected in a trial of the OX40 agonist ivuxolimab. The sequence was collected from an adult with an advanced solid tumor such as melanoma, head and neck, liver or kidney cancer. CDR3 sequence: CSAHRQGGYSYEQYF. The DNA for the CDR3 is TGCAGCGCCCATAGACAGGGGGGCTACTCCTACGAGCAGTACTTC.